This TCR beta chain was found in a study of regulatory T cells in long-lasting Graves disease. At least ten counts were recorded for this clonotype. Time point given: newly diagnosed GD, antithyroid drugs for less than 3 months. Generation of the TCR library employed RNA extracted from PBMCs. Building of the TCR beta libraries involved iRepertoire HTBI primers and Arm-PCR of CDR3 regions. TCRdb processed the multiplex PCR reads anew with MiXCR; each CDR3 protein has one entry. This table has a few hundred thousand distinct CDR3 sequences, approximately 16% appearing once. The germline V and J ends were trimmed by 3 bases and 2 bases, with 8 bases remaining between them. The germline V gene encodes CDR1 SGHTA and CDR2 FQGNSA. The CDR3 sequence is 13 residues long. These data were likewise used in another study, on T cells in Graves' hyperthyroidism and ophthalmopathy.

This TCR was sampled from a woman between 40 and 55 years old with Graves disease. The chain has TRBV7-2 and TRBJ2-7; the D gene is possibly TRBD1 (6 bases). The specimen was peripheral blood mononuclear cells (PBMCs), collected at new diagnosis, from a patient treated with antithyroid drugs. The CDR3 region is CASSFKGAYEQYF. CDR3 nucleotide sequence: TGTGCCAGCAGCTTTAAGGGGGCCTACGAGCAGTACTTC.